A selection of T cell receptor beta chains follows, all from one sample in a study of blood T cell repertoires in COVID-19. Sequenced by immunoSEQ multiplex PCR; TCRdb stores in-frame clones only, minus some. The sample shows some 60,000 clones, 91% of them seen only once. Sequencing was carried out using peripheral blood. These receptors were obtained from a man between 60 and 70 years old with acute or convalescent COVID-19. CDR3s include the opening cysteine and the closing phenylalanine or tryptophan. D genes are given only for firm matches. Clone size is not always given. Where it is, it says once, few, many or a class for expanded clones.

v_call	d_call	j_call	clone_size	cdr3_aa	cdr3_nt
TRBV19	.	TRBJ1-4	.	CASSMSTVNEKLFF	TGTGCCAGTAGTATGTCGACTGTGAATGAAAAACTGTTTTTT
TRBV9	TRBD1	TRBJ2-7	.	CASSTGGDGSYEQYF	TGTGCCAGCAGCACAGGGGGTGACGGGTCCTACGAGCAGTACTTC
TRBV12-3/TRBV12-4	.	TRBJ1-1	.	CASSLKGVTEAFF	TGTGCCAGCAGTTTAAAGGGGGTGACTGAAGCTTTCTTT
TRBV25-1	TRBD1	TRBJ1-4	.	CASSGTGSRREKLFF	TGTGCCAGCAGTGGGACAGGGTCGAGGCGGGAAAAACTGTTTTTT
TRBV18	TRBD1	TRBJ1-4	.	CASSRAGTGGSTNEKLFF	TGTGCCAGCTCACGCGCCGGGACAGGGGGGTCAACTAATGAAAAACTGTTTTTT
TRBV19	.	TRBJ1-1	.	CASSMQGPASHEAFF	TGTGCCAGTAGTATGCAGGGGCCAGCCAGTCATGAAGCTTTCTTT
TRBV2	TRBD2	TRBJ2-2	.	CASSETSGSHGELFF	TGTGCCAGCAGTGAGACTAGCGGGTCACACGGGGAGCTGTTTTTT
TRBV3-1/TRBV3-2	TRBD1	TRBJ1-1	.	CASRLDRVGTEAFF	TGTGCCAGCAGATTAGACAGGGTAGGGACTGAAGCTTTCTTT
TRBV19	TRBD1	TRBJ1-5	.	CASSINRGSEPQHF	TGTGCCAGTAGTATTAACAGGGGAAGCGAGCCCCAGCATTTT
TRBV18	.	TRBJ1-2	once	CASSPAGDNYGYTF	TGTGCCAGCTCCCCGGCGGGGGACAACTATGGCTACACCTTC
TRBV9	.	TRBJ2-6	.	CASSVPLTGANVLTF	TGTGCCAGCAGCGTTCCCCTTACAGGGGCCAACGTCCTGACTTTC
TRBV7-3	.	TRBJ1-2	.	CASSYDSSSSGYTF	TGTGCCAGCAGCTATGACAGCTCAAGTTCGGGCTACACCTTC
TRBV5-1	.	TRBJ1-5	.	CASSIGGDNQPQHF	TGCGCCAGCAGCATAGGAGGGGACAATCAGCCCCAGCATTTT
TRBV10-1	TRBD2	TRBJ2-5	.	CASSEATSGQETQYF	TGCGCCAGCAGTGAGGCGACTAGCGGACAAGAGACCCAGTACTTC